In this sample, the clone carrying this T cell receptor beta chain turned up a few times. This sample is part of a study of blood T cell repertoires in COVID-19. Study as a whole: Collection of acute and convalescent COVID-19 samples took place in the United States, Italy and Spain.

Source study methods: For nucleated cells, counts were estimated from reference gene primer amplification. Sequenced by immunoSEQ multiplex PCR; TCRdb stores in-frame clones only, minus some. V and J calls and clone size come straight from that table; D and trimming were deduced from the DNA. The sample records 97,000 or so clones, around 90% being singletons. The germline CDR1 and CDR2 sequences are GTSNPN and SVGIG (reference sequence). Losses at the gene ends were 0 bases for V and 10 bases for J; bases not matched to a gene: 6. The CDR3 is made up of 14 amino acids. The TCR originated in a middle-aged man with active COVID-19. This chain joins TRBV30 and TRBJ1-6, with 7 bases fitting TRBD1. Material for sequencing was peripheral blood. CDR3 in amino acids: CAWSVKQGRSPLHF. CDR3 bases: TGTGCCTGGAGTGTAAAACAGGGGCGATCACCCCTCCACTTT.